The entry below gives a single T cell receptor beta chain sequence along with its context. Its specificity is unknown. The CDR3 length is 13 residues. This entry belongs to a study of monozygotic twins with inflammatory bowel disease. Study-wide results and limits: With inverse Simpson as the measure, TCRbeta diversity was lower in IBD patients than in healthy co-twins. Researchers report that IBD patients shared fewer clonotypes with others than healthy twins, especially amid disease activity.

Nested PCRs (approximately 17 and 9 cycles, two total) were applied to TCRalpha and TCRbeta cDNA. TCRdb reprocessed the 5' RACE reads, with one entry per CDR3 protein and no DNA. There are 300,000 to 400,000 distinct CDR3 sequences in the sample, with under 2.5% held by the top ten. The sequenced sample consisted of blood. The chain links TRBV12-3 or TRBV12-4 to TRBJ1-2; checking the TCRdb D call of TRBD1 is not possible without DNA. The sequence derives from a human donor with ulcerative colitis or Crohn's disease, or a healthy co-twin of an affected twin (not recorded which). CDR3 loop: CASSWTGLYGYTF.